The next 32 T cell receptor beta chains were all read from a single sample in a study of blood T cell repertoires in COVID-19. The protocol was immunoSEQ multiplex PCR, while the TCRdb copy is restricted to in-frame clones and leaves out a portion. Here the sample spans about 300,000 clones, around nine tenths being singletons. The sequencing sample was made of PBMCs or T cells enriched from blood (not recorded which). The receptors stem from a woman aged 25 to 39 who had recovered from COVID-19.

This chain uses TRBV9 with TRBJ2-2, with a tentative D call TRBD1 (5 bases). The CDR3 is made up of 16 amino acids. V was trimmed by 3 bases and J by 4 bases, leaving 16 bases between them. CDR1 is SGDLS, CDR2 YYNGEE, per germline. The CDR3 nucleotides read TGTGCCAGCAGCGCTACGGCAGGGCGCTCCACCGGGGAGCTGTTTTTT. As protein: CASSATAGRSTGELFF.

V and J are TRBV18 and TRBJ1-4; 8 bases map to TRBD1. The CDR3 sequence is 16 residues long. V lost 0 bases, J lost 3 bases, and 3 bases stayed unmatched. Germline assignment: CDR1 KGHSH and CDR2 LQKENI. The CDR3 loop reads CASSPPRDRPNEKLFF. The CDR3 bases are TGTGCCAGCTCACCACCCCGGGACAGGCCTAATGAAAAACTGTTTTTT.

The V gene is TRBV9, the J gene TRBJ1-5; TRBD1 matches at 7 bases. From germline, CDR1 is SGDLS and CDR2 YYNGEE. V shed 3 bases and J 7 bases; nucleotides not matched to a gene: 13. This CDR3 has 16 amino acids. CDR3 sequence: CASSGGGGQDSQPQHF. The CDR3 DNA is TGTGCCAGCAGCGGGGGAGGAGGACAGGACTCCCAGCCCCAGCATTTT.

This chain connects TRBV5-1 to TRBJ1-2; no clear D gene. V was cut by 0 bases and J by 3 bases, with 15 bases left in between. This CDR3 spans 16 amino acids. Germline assignment: CDR1 SGHRS and CDR2 YFSETQ. DNA for the CDR3: TGCGCCAGCAGCTTGGCCTTCGGGGTGGCAGACTATGGCTACACCTTC. This encodes CASSLAFGVADYGYTF.

The chain employs TRBV11-1 and TRBJ1-2; maybe TRBD1 (5 bases). This CDR3 has 15 amino acids. Germline V gene sequence: CDR1 SGHAT, CDR2 FQDESV (reference sequence). V was shortened by 0 bases and J by 4 bases, with 12 bases between the two germline ends. CDR3 loop: CASSLAHPGPYGYTF. In DNA form, the CDR3 reads TGTGCCAGCAGCTTAGCCCATCCAGGGCCCTATGGCTACACCTTC. Drawing the rest from reference TRBV11-1 and TRBJ1-2, the complete variable domain is EAEVAQSPRYKITEKSQAVAFWCDPISGHATLYWYRQILGQGPELLVQFQDESVVDDSQLPKDRFSAERLKGVDSTLKIQPAELGDSAMYLCASSLAHPGPYGYTFGSGTRLTVV.

The genes are TRBV11-2 and TRBJ2-5; the D gene is possibly TRBD1 (6 bases). This CDR3 region has 15 residues. Germline V gene sequence: CDR1 SGHAT, CDR2 FQNNGV. The V end lost 1 base, the J end lost 5 bases, and 14 bases lay between the germline ends. This CDR3 reads CASSLGARGQETQYF. CDR3 nucleotides: TGTGCCAGCAGCTTAGGCGCCAGGGGCCAGGAGACCCAGTACTTC.

The chain recombines TRBV13 with TRBJ2-5; D is ambiguous. This CDR3 has 13 amino acids. Trimming removed 5 bases from V and 4 bases from J, with 11 bases in between. In germline, CDR1 is PRHDT, CDR2 FYEKMQ (reference sequence). The CDR3 sequence: CASSPLALETQYF. DNA of the CDR3: TGTGCCAGCAGCCCCCTGGCCCTAGAGACCCAGTACTTC.

The chain couples TRBV6-4 to TRBJ1-6; possibly TRBD1 for D (6 bases). This CDR3 has 15 residues. Trimming took 0 bases from V and 7 from J, leaving 10 bases between them. In germline, CDR1 is MRHNA, CDR2 SNTAGT. The CDR3 region is CASSDSGQLNSPLHF. The CDR3 DNA reads as TGTGCCAGCAGTGACTCAGGACAGCTGAATTCACCCCTCCACTTT.

The chain carries TRBV10-3 and TRBJ1-2; TRBD1 aligns across 8 bases. The germline V gene has CDR1 ENHRY and CDR2 SYGVKD. The CDR3 totals 14 residues. V shed 0 bases and J 8 bases; nucleotides not matched to a gene: 5. For the CDR3, the DNA is TGTGCCATCAGTGAGTCTGTGACAGGGGTCGGCTACACCTTC. Protein product: CAISESVTGVGYTF.

CDR3 amino acids: CASSLTSDREAFF. CDR3 sequence (DNA): TGTGCCAGCAGCTTAACCTCGGACAGGGAAGCTTTCTTT. The rearrangement uses TRBV7-3 and TRBJ1-1; 7 bases are shared with TRBD1. The CDR3 has 13 amino acids. After removal of 0 bases from V and 8 bases from J, the junction contained 3 bases not matched to a gene. The germline CDR1 and CDR2 sequences are SGHTA and FQGTGA.

In its sample, this clone was seen a few times. Other DNA sequences within the sample encode an identical CDR3. The chain recombines TRBV5-1 with TRBJ1-5; the match to TRBD1 covers 8 bases. The J segment lost 4 bases and the V segment lost 1 base, leaving 1 base of the junction unmatched. CDR3 length equals 14 residues. Germline values: CDR1 SGHRS, CDR2 YFSETQ. The CDR3 is CASSLTGGNQPQHF. The CDR3 region has the DNA TGCGCCAGCAGCTTGACAGGGGGTAATCAGCCCCAGCATTTT.

V gene TRBV30 combines with J gene TRBJ2-3, with a possible D match to TRBD2 (6 bases). CDR3 length equals 15 residues. CDR1 is GTSNPN and CDR2 is SVGIG in the germline V gene (reference sequence). V was cut by 2 bases and J by 2 bases, with 14 bases left in between. CDR3 DNA: TGTGCCTGGAGTCCCCCGGGACTGCACACAGATACGCAGTATTTT. Translated, it gives CAWSPPGLHTDTQYF.

V and J are TRBV27 and TRBJ1-6; tentatively, D is TRBD1 (6 bases). CDR3 length equals 16 residues. The germline V gene has CDR1 MNHEY and CDR2 SMNVEV (reference sequence). V lost 3 bases to trimming and J lost 10 bases, with 19 bases between them. DNA of the CDR3: TGTGCCAGCAGTTTGGCCTGGGGGGGGCCCAAGTCACCCCTCCACTTT. Translated: CASSLAWGGPKSPLHF.

The rearrangement joins TRBV21-1 to TRBJ1-2; TRBD1 is the table's D call, not checked against the DNA. TRBV21-1 is given as a pseudogene. CDR3 size: 16 residues. CDR3 loop: CASSKAGDRGSYGYTF. The CDR3 nucleotides read TGTGCCAGCAGCAAAGCGGGGGACAGGGGTTCTTATGGCTACACCTTC.

The chain joins TRBV7-6 to TRBJ2-3; 16 bases are a match to TRBD2. There are 18 residues in the CDR3. J gave up 0 bases and V 5 bases, and 5 bases lay outside the gene matches. The germline V gene encodes CDR1 SGHVS and CDR2 FNYEAQ. The CDR3 DNA reads as TGTGCCAGCAGCCCCGGGACTAGCGGGGGGGCTAGCACAGATACGCAGTATTTT. Its translation: CASSPGTSGGASTDTQYF.

The genes are TRBV25-1 and TRBJ2-7, with D unclear. V was clipped by 3 bases and J by 5 bases, with 11 bases between them. Germline CDR1 is MGHDK and CDR2 is SYGVNS. The CDR3 has 13 residues. CDR3 residues: CASSDRLWNEQYF. The CDR3 DNA is TGTGCCAGCAGTGACAGGCTTTGGAACGAGCAGTACTTC.

V and J are TRBV14 and TRBJ2-7; no reliable D call. The CDR3 spans 11 residues. CDR1 and CDR2 from the germline V gene are SGHDN and FVKESK. V dropped 1 base and J dropped 11 bases, with 9 bases sitting between them. CDR3 loop: CASSQGNAEYF. The CDR3 DNA reads as TGTGCCAGCAGCCAAGGGAACGCGGAGTACTTC.

The chain employs TRBV29-1 and TRBJ1-6, with TRBD1 as a possible D gene (5 bases). V was shortened by 4 bases and J by 8 bases, with 12 bases between the two germline ends. Germline CDR1 reads SQVTM; CDR2 reads ANQGSEA. The CDR3 extends over 13 amino acids. CDR3: CSVGQGRDSPLHF. In DNA, the CDR3 is TGCAGCGTTGGTCAGGGAAGGGATTCACCCCTCCACTTT.

This clone was picked up one time. The chain is built from TRBV5-4 and TRBJ1-2; a possible D gene is TRBD1 (5 bases). V was shortened by 4 bases and J by 0 bases, with 16 bases between the two germline ends. The CDR3 is made up of 16 amino acids. Germline loops: CDR1 SGHNT, CDR2 YYREEE (reference sequence). The CDR3 loop is CASSGGAAAANYGYTF. As DNA, the CDR3 is TGTGCCAGCAGCGGAGGGGCGGCAGCAGCTAACTATGGCTACACCTTC.

This clone occurred once. The genes are TRBV7-6 and TRBJ2-1; 9 bases map to TRBD2. Germline CDR1 reads SGHVS; CDR2 reads FNYEAQ. This CDR3 is built from 15 residues. The V and J ends lost 5 bases and 5 bases, in that order; junction bases with no gene match: 7. The CDR3 protein is CASSPRAGGHNEQFF. CDR3 nucleotide sequence: TGTGCCAGCAGCCCGCGAGCGGGGGGTCACAATGAGCAGTTCTTC.

This clone has a handful of counts. J is TRBJ2-7 and V is TRBV19, with TRBD2 identical over 13 bases. Germline CDR1 and CDR2: LNHDA and SQIVND (reference sequence). J was trimmed by 3 bases and V by 5 bases; bases with no gene match: 4. The CDR3 is 15 residues long. DNA of the CDR3: TGTGCCAGTAGTCCAGGACTAGCGGGAGTCTACGAGCAGTACTTC. Protein product: CASSPGLAGVYEQYF.

This clone came up once. Other nucleotide sequences in the sample specify the same CDR3. This chain joins TRBV29-1 and TRBJ1-1; 7 bases match TRBD1. V trimming: 3 bases; J trimming: 3 bases; junction bases outside the gene matches: 4. From germline, CDR1 is SQVTM and CDR2 ANQGSEA. This CDR3 spans 13 amino acids. The CDR3 DNA follows: TGCAGCGTTGATAGGGGGCGGGACACTGAAGCTTTCTTT. It specifies CSVDRGRDTEAFF.

The chain employs TRBV30 and TRBJ2-7, with D perhaps TRBD1 (5 bases). Germline V CDR1 and CDR2: GTSNPN, SVGIG (reference sequence). V lost 4 bases to trimming and J lost 2 bases, with 9 bases between them. The CDR3 sequence is 12 residues long. CDR3 protein: CAWTGPAYEQYF. The CDR3 DNA reads as TGTGCCTGGACAGGGCCCGCCTACGAGCAGTACTTC.

The genes are TRBV19 and TRBJ1-1, with D uncertain. Trimming shortened V by 5 bases and J by 0 bases, and 13 bases separated the two germline ends. Germline V lookup: CDR1 LNHDA, CDR2 SQIVND (reference sequence). The CDR3 sequence is 15 residues long. The CDR3 region has the DNA TGTGCCAGTAGTCTCAGGCCTCGGATGAACACTGAAGCTTTCTTT. It encodes CASSLRPRMNTEAFF. Combining the CDR3 with reference TRBV19 and TRBJ1-1 gives the whole variable domain DGGITQSPKYLFRKEGQNVTLSCEQNLNHDAMYWYRQDPGQGLRLIYYSQIVNDFQKGDIAEGYSVSREKKESFPLTVTSAQKNPTAFYLCASSLRPRMNTEAFFGQGTRLTVV.

J is TRBJ1-4 and V is TRBV4-3, with TRBD1 matching 8 bases. Trimming took 0 bases from V and 5 from J; bases not matched to a gene: 2. Germline-derived CDR1 and CDR2 are LGHNA and YSLEER. The CDR3 is 15 amino acids. The CDR3 coding sequence is TGCGCCAGCAGCCAAGAAGCAGGGGGCAATGAAAAACTGTTTTTT. This sequence encodes CASSQEAGGNEKLFF.

The CDR3 here is CAWNPDSNQPQHF. The CDR3 coding sequence is TGTGCCTGGAACCCAGATAGCAATCAGCCCCAGCATTTT. The rearrangement uses TRBV30 and TRBJ1-5; D gene unclear. The germline V gene has CDR1 GTSNPN and CDR2 SVGIG (reference sequence). Trimming cost V 4 bases and J 0 bases, with 7 bases left between them. This CDR3 has 13 amino acids.

V gene TRBV9 combines with J gene TRBJ1-1; no definite D call. Germline lookup yields CDR1 SGDLS and CDR2 YYNGEE. The ends were cut back, 0 bases at V and 0 bases at J, with 12 bases in the middle. CDR3 length: 16 amino acids. In DNA, the CDR3 is TGTGCCAGCAGCGTAGGACCAGGCCCTATGAACACTGAAGCTTTCTTT. Protein: CASSVGPGPMNTEAFF.

This clone has only one observation. The rearrangement links TRBV28 to TRBJ1-4, with TRBD1 as a possible D gene (5 bases). The germline V gene encodes CDR1 MDHEN and CDR2 SYDVKM. The V and J ends lost 2 bases and 7 bases respectively, with 17 bases between them. CDR3 length equals 16 residues. This chain's CDR3 is CASSLAGSYPSEKLFF. DNA of the CDR3: TGTGCCAGCAGTTTAGCAGGGTCCTACCCATCTGAAAAACTGTTTTTT.

This CDR3 reads CASSRSGTDTQYF. Here the CDR3 DNA reads TGTGCCAGCAGCCGGTCCGGGACAGATACGCAGTATTTT. The chain recombines TRBV7-2 with TRBJ2-3; D gene unclear. V dropped 5 bases and J dropped 3 bases, with 9 bases sitting between them. CDR1 and CDR2 from the germline V gene are SGHTA and FQGNSA. CDR3 length: 13 amino acids.

This sequence joins TRBV20-1 and TRBJ2-4; possibly TRBD2 for D (6 bases). The germline V and J ends were trimmed by 5 bases and 10 bases, with 12 bases remaining between them. Germline V gene lookup returns CDR1 DFQATT and CDR2 SNEGSKA (reference sequence). This CDR3 is 11 amino acids long. CDR3 in amino acids: CSAPGGRIQYF. The CDR3 DNA is TGCAGTGCTCCCGGGGGAAGGATTCAGTACTTC.

The chain couples TRBV12-3 or TRBV12-4 to TRBJ1-2, with 11 bases fitting TRBD1. The CDR3 sequence is 13 residues long. Losses at the gene ends were 2 bases for V and 8 bases for J; bases not matched to a gene: 1. In DNA form, the CDR3 reads TGTGCCAGCAGTTTATGGACAGGGGGCGGCTACACCTTC. Its translation: CASSLWTGGGYTF.

This chain joins TRBV28 and TRBJ2-7; tentative D call: TRBD1 (5 bases). Germline V gene sequence: CDR1 MDHEN, CDR2 SYDVKM. The CDR3 covers 15 residues. The V end was cut by 7 bases, the J end by 3 bases, with 19 bases between. CDR3 bases: TGTGCCAGCAAACCCGGCAGGGTGCCCTACTACGAGCAGTACTTC. Protein sequence: CASKPGRVPYYEQYF.